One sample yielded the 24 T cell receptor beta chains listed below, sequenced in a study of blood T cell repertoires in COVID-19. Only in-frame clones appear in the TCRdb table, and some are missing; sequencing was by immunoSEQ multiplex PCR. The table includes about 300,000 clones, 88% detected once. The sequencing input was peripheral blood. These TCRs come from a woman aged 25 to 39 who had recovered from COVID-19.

This CDR3 reads CASSETPEGYGYTF. For the CDR3, the DNA is TGTGCCAGCAGCGAGACACCGGAGGGCTATGGCTACACCTTC. V and J are TRBV9 and TRBJ1-2; unclear D gene. The germline V gene encodes CDR1 SGDLS and CDR2 YYNGEE. The germline V and J ends were trimmed by 3 bases and 4 bases, with 13 bases remaining between them. There are 14 residues in the CDR3.

The CDR3 DNA reads as TGTGCCAGCAGGATGACTAGCGGAACCTACGAGCAGTACTTC. Residues: CASRMTSGTYEQYF. V is TRBV6-6 and J is TRBJ2-7, with 9 bases lining up with TRBD2. There are 14 residues in the CDR3. V lost 6 bases and J lost 2; bases outside the gene matches: 5. Germline values: CDR1 MNHNY, CDR2 SVGAGI (reference sequence).

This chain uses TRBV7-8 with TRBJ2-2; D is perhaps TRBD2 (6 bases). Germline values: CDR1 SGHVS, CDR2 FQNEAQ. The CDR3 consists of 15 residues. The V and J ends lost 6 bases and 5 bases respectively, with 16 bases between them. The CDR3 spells CASSLSGGRTGELFF. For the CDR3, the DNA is TGTGCCAGCAGTCTATCCGGGGGAAGAACCGGGGAGCTGTTTTTT.

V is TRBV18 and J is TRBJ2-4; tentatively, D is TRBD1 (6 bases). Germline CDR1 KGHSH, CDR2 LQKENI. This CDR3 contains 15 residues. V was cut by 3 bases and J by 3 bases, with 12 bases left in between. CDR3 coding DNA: TGTGCCAGCTCACCGGACTCGACAGGCAAAAACATTCAGTACTTC. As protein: CASSPDSTGKNIQYF.

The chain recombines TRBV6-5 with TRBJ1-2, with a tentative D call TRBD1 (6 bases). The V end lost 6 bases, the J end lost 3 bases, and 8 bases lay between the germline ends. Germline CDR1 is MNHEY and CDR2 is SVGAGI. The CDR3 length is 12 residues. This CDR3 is CASRWTDYGYTF. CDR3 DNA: TGTGCCAGCAGGTGGACAGACTATGGCTACACCTTC.

The CDR3 region is CASSEAPLRLNSNQPQHF. The CDR3 nucleotides are TGTGCCAGCAGTGAAGCTCCACTAAGACTGAATAGCAATCAGCCCCAGCATTTT. The J gene is TRBJ1-5, the V gene TRBV6-1, with D hard to call. The length of the CDR3 is 18 residues. Trimming pared 0 bases from V and 0 bases from J, leaving 15 bases between. Germline V gives CDR1 MNHNS, CDR2 SASEGT.

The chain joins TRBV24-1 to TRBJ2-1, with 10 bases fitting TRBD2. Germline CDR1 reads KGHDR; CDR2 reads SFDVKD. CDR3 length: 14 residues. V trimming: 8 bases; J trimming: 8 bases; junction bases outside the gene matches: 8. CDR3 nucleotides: TGTGCCACCAAGGCAGCGGGGGGGCCGGATGAGCAGTTCTTC. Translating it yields CATKAAGGPDEQFF.

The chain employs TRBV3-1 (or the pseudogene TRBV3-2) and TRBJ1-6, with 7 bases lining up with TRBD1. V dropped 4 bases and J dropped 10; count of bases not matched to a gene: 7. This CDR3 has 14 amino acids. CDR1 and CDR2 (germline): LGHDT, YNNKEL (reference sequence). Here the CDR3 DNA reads TGTGCCAGCAGCCTGACAGGGAGCGGCTCACCCCTCCACTTT. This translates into CASSLTGSGSPLHF.

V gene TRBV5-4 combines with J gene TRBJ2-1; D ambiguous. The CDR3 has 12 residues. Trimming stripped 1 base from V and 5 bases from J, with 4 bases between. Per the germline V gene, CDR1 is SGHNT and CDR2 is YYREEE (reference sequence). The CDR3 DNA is TGTGCCAGCAGCTTGCGGGACAATGAGCAGTTCTTC. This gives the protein CASSLRDNEQFF.

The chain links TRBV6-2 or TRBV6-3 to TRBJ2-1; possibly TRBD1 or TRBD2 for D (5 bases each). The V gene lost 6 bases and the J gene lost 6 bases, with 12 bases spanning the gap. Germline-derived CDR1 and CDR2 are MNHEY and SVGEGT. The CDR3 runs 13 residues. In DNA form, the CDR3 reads TGTGCCAGCAGCCAGGGAGAACTCAATGAGCAGTTCTTC. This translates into CASSQGELNEQFF.

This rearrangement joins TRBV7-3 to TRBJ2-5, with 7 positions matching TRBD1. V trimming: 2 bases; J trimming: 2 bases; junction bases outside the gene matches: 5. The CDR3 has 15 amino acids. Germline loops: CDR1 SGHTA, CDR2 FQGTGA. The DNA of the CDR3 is TGTGCCAGCAGCTTAGGGGGACAGCCGCAAGAGACCCAGTACTTC. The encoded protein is CASSLGGQPQETQYF.

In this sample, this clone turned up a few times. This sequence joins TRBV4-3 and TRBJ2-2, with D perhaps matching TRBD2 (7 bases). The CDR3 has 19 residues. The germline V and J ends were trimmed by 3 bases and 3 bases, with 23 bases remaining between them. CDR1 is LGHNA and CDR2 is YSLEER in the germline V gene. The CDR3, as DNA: TGCGCCAGCAGCCACTCTCCGTCGGGGGGCGAGCTGCACACCGGGGAGCTGTTTTTT. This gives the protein CASSHSPSGGELHTGELFF.

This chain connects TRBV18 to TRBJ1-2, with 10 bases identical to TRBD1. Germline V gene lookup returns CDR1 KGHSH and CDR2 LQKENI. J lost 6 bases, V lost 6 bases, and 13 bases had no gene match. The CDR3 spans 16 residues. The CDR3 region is CASSLVPGQGFDGYTF. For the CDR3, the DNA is TGTGCCAGCTCCCTCGTTCCGGGACAGGGGTTCGATGGCTACACCTTC. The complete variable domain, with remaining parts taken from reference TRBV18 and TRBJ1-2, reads NAGVMQNPRHLVRRRGQEARLRCSPMKGHSHVYWYRQLPEEGLKFMVYLQKENIIDESGMPKERFSAEFPKEGPSILRIQQVVRGDSAAYFCASSLVPGQGFDGYTFGSGTRLTVV.

The CDR3: CASSPGTGITYEQYF. The CDR3 bases are TGTGCCAGCAGCCCGGGGACAGGGATCACCTACGAGCAGTACTTC. The V gene is TRBV7-2, the J gene TRBJ2-7; 9 nucleotides agree with TRBD1. Germline V lookup: CDR1 SGHTA, CDR2 FQGNSA. J gave up 2 bases and V 5 bases, and 7 bases lay outside the gene matches. CDR3 size: 15 residues.

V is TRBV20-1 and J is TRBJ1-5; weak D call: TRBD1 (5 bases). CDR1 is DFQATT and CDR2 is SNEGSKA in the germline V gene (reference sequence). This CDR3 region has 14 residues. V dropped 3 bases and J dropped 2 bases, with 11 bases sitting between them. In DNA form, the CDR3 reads TGCAGTGCTAGTTCTCAGGGTGGCAATCAGCCCCAGCATTTT. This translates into CSASSQGGNQPQHF.

Written as DNA, the CDR3 is TGTGCCAGCAGCCCGGCCCTAGCGGGGGTCCAAGAGACCCAGTACTTC. This gives the protein CASSPALAGVQETQYF. The chain carries TRBV7-8 and TRBJ2-5; TRBD2 matches at 10 bases. This CDR3 region has 16 residues. CDR1 and CDR2 (germline): SGHVS, FQNEAQ. V lost 5 bases, J lost 1 base, and 7 bases stayed unmatched.

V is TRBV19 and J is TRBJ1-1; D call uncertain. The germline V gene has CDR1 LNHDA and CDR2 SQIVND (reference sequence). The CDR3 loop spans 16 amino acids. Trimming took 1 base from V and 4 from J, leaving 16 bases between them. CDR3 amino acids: CASSIGTPGGSTEAFF. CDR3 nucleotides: TGTGCCAGTAGTATAGGGACCCCCGGCGGGAGCACTGAAGCTTTCTTT.

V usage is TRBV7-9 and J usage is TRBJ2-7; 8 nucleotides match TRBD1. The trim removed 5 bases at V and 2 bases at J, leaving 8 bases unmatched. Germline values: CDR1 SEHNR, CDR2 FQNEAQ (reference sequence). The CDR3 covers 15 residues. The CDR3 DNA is TGTGCCAGCAGCCCGGACAGGGTCAGACCCTACGAGCAGTACTTC. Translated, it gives CASSPDRVRPYEQYF.

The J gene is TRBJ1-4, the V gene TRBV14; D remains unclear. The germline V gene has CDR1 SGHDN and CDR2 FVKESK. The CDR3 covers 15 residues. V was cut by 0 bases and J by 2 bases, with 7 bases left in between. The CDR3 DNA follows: TGTGCCAGCAGCCAAGACGGTTTGACTAATGAAAAACTGTTTTTT. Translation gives CASSQDGLTNEKLFF.

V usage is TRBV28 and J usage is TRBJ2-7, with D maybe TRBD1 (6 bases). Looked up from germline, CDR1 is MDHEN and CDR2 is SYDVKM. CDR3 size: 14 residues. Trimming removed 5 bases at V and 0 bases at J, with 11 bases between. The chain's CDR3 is CASSVTGSSYEQYF. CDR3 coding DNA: TGTGCCAGCAGTGTTACAGGGAGCTCCTACGAGCAGTACTTC.

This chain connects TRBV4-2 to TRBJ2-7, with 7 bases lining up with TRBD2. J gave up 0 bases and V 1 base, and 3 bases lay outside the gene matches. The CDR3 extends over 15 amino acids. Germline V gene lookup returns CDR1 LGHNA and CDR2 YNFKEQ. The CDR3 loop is CASSQGASGSYEQYF. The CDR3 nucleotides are TGTGCCAGCAGCCAAGGAGCTAGCGGCTCCTACGAGCAGTACTTC.

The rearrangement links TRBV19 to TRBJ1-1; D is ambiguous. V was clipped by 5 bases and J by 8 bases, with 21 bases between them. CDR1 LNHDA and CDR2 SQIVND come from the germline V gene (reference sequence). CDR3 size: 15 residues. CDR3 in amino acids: CASSSPNVRGGEAFF. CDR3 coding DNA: TGTGCCAGTAGTTCTCCTAACGTTCGGGGAGGAGAAGCTTTCTTT. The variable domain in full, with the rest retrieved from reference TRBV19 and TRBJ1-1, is DGGITQSPKYLFRKEGQNVTLSCEQNLNHDAMYWYRQDPGQGLRLIYYSQIVNDFQKGDIAEGYSVSREKKESFPLTVTSAQKNPTAFYLCASSSPNVRGGEAFFGQGTRLTVV.

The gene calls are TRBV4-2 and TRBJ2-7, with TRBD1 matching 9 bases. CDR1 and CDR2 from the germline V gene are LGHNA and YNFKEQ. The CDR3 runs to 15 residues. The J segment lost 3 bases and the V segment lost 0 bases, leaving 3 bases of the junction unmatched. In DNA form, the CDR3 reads TGTGCCAGCAGCCAAGATTGGACAGGGGACTACGAGCAGTACTTC. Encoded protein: CASSQDWTGDYEQYF.

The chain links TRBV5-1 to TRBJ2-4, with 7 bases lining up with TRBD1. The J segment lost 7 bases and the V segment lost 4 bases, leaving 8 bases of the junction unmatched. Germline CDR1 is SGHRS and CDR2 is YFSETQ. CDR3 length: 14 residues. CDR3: CASSPLSQGNIQYF. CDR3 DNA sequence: TGCGCCAGCAGCCCGCTATCACAGGGGAACATTCAGTACTTC.